The rows below give T cell receptor beta chains drawn from one sample of a study of cytomegalovirus exposure and HLA in healthy donors. The table came from immunoSEQ multiplex PCR; TCRdb's copy has only in-frame clones and leaves some out. The sample lists 160,000 or so clones, roughly 79% seen once, with 13% in the top ten. The material sequenced was PBMCs. These receptors all come from a woman between 45 and 65 years old in good health and CMV-seronegative. The CDR3 runs from the conserved cysteine through the conserved F or W. Fields, in order: clone size, D gene, V gene, J gene, CDR3 protein, CDR3 DNA. A D gene is named only where the DNA matches it firmly. Clone size is stated in some rows and not others, as once, few, many or a class when expanded.

clone size: -
D gene: -
V gene: TRBV18
J gene: TRBJ2-1
CDR3 protein: CASSGRSYNEQFF
CDR3 DNA: TGTGCCAGCTCGGGGCGTTCCTACAATGAGCAGTTCTTC

clone size: -
D gene: -
V gene: TRBV6-5
J gene: TRBJ1-5
CDR3 protein: CASSLQANQPQHF
CDR3 DNA: TGTGCCAGCAGCCTACAGGCTAATCAGCCCCAGCATTTT

clone size: few
D gene: -
V gene: TRBV9
J gene: TRBJ1-1
CDR3 protein: CASSAGYTEAFF
CDR3 DNA: TGTGCCAGCAGCGCAGGGTATACTGAAGCTTTCTTT

clone size: -
D gene: -
V gene: TRBV6-1
J gene: TRBJ2-1
CDR3 protein: CASSEFRKLSGSYNEQFF
CDR3 DNA: TGTGCCAGCAGTGAATTTCGGAAGCTGTCGGGCTCCTACAATGAGCAGTTCTTC

clone size: -
D gene: -
V gene: TRBV6-5
J gene: TRBJ1-1
CDR3 protein: CASGRRGAVNTEAFF
CDR3 DNA: TGTGCCAGCGGAAGACGGGGGGCCGTGAACACTGAAGCTTTCTTT

clone size: few
D gene: TRBD1
V gene: TRBV2
J gene: TRBJ2-1
CDR3 protein: CASSRQGAYNEQFF
CDR3 DNA: TGTGCCAGCAGTCGACAGGGGGCCTACAATGAGCAGTTCTTC

clone size: -
D gene: -
V gene: TRBV29-1
J gene: TRBJ2-7
CDR3 protein: CSVPGHDGEQYF
CDR3 DNA: TGCAGCGTTCCGGGACATGACGGGGAGCAGTACTTC

clone size: -
D gene: -
V gene: TRBV5-1
J gene: TRBJ2-7
CDR3 protein: CASSLGDKAYEQYF
CDR3 DNA: TGCGCCAGCAGCTTGGGGGACAAAGCCTACGAGCAGTACTTC

clone size: -
D gene: -
V gene: TRBV14
J gene: TRBJ2-4
CDR3 protein: CANCQQPISRTELAKNIQYF
CDR3 DNA: TGTGCAAATTGCCAGCAGCCCATTTCGAGGACAGAGTTAGCCAAAAACATTCAGTACTTC

clone size: -
D gene: -
V gene: TRBV18
J gene: TRBJ2-1
CDR3 protein: CASSPPEVRNEQFF
CDR3 DNA: TGTGCCAGCTCACCACCGGAGGTTAGGAATGAGCAGTTCTTC

clone size: once
D gene: TRBD1
V gene: TRBV27
J gene: TRBJ2-7
CDR3 protein: CASSIDRGIYEQYF
CDR3 DNA: TGTGCCAGCTCCATCGACAGGGGAATCTACGAGCAGTACTTC

clone size: -
D gene: -
V gene: TRBV28
J gene: TRBJ2-6
CDR3 protein: CAIRGSGANVLTF
CDR3 DNA: TGTGCCATACGGGGCTCTGGGGCCAACGTCCTGACTTTC

clone size: few
D gene: -
V gene: TRBV29-1
J gene: TRBJ2-7
CDR3 protein: CSVSTRVYEQYF
CDR3 DNA: TGCAGCGTTTCGACTCGAGTCTACGAGCAGTACTTC

clone size: -
D gene: TRBD2
V gene: TRBV6-1
J gene: TRBJ2-1
CDR3 protein: CASSEAGLAGTEQFF
CDR3 DNA: TGTGCCAGCAGTGAAGCTGGACTAGCGGGTACTGAGCAGTTCTTC

clone size: -
D gene: -
V gene: TRBV4-1
J gene: TRBJ2-1
CDR3 protein: CASTLSPGSHNEQFF
CDR3 DNA: TGCGCCAGCACCCTAAGCCCGGGGTCCCACAATGAGCAGTTCTTC

clone size: -
D gene: TRBD1
V gene: TRBV7-2
J gene: TRBJ1-2
CDR3 protein: CASSLEGQPYYGYTF
CDR3 DNA: TGTGCCAGCAGCTTAGAGGGACAGCCCTACTATGGCTACACCTTC

clone size: -
D gene: TRBD2
V gene: TRBV9
J gene: TRBJ2-2
CDR3 protein: CASSVVSGGVHTGELFF
CDR3 DNA: TGTGCCAGCAGCGTAGTATCGGGGGGGGTCCACACCGGGGAGCTGTTTTTT

clone size: -
D gene: TRBD2
V gene: TRBV10-3
J gene: TRBJ2-2
CDR3 protein: CAISGIGGSGESGELFF
CDR3 DNA: TGTGCCATCAGTGGCATAGGAGGTAGCGGGGAGTCCGGGGAGCTGTTTTTT

clone size: few
D gene: -
V gene: TRBV9
J gene: TRBJ2-3
CDR3 protein: CASSVGGAPRTDTQYF
CDR3 DNA: TGTGCCAGCAGCGTGGGGGGGGCCCCGAGGACAGATACGCAGTATTTT

clone size: -
D gene: TRBD1
V gene: TRBV5-1
J gene: TRBJ2-7
CDR3 protein: CASATGTGTSYEQYF
CDR3 DNA: TGCGCCAGCGCCACCGGGACAGGGACAAGTTACGAGCAGTACTTC

clone size: -
D gene: TRBD2
V gene: TRBV7-2
J gene: TRBJ2-3
CDR3 protein: CASSLRGREGRGDTQYF
CDR3 DNA: TGTGCCAGCAGCTTGAGGGGGCGGGAGGGCCGCGGAGATACGCAGTATTTT

clone size: -
D gene: TRBD1
V gene: TRBV14
J gene: TRBJ2-3
CDR3 protein: CATRFLRQGTTDTQYF
CDR3 DNA: TGTGCCACGAGATTTCTACGACAGGGGACCACAGATACGCAGTATTTT

clone size: once
D gene: TRBD2
V gene: TRBV11-2
J gene: TRBJ2-5
CDR3 protein: CASSLSGRGGQETQYF
CDR3 DNA: TGTGCCAGCAGCTTATCCGGTCGGGGGGGGCAAGAGACCCAGTACTTC

clone size: -
D gene: TRBD2
V gene: TRBV9
J gene: TRBJ2-3
CDR3 protein: CASSVSGGTTDTQYF
CDR3 DNA: TGTGCCAGCAGCGTAAGCGGGGGGACAACAGATACGCAGTATTTT

clone size: -
D gene: TRBD1
V gene: TRBV6-5
J gene: TRBJ1-1
CDR3 protein: CASRRDRGENTEAFF
CDR3 DNA: TGTGCCAGCAGACGGGACAGGGGGGAGAACACTGAAGCTTTCTTT

clone size: -
D gene: -
V gene: TRBV29-1
J gene: TRBJ2-7
CDR3 protein: CSVEEGAQTGEQYF
CDR3 DNA: TGCAGCGTTGAAGAGGGGGCACAGACGGGCGAGCAGTACTTC